The clone carrying this T cell receptor beta chain was seen more than once but under ten times. In the study's own analysis: Cell counts per sample came from amplifying reference gene primers. Method: immunoSEQ multiplex PCR; TCRdb's copy keeps in-frame clones and lacks some. The DNA was the basis for D and trimming; V, J and clone size are from that table. The data show approximately 51,000 clones, around 87% seen once. The sample belongs to a study of blood T cell repertoires in COVID-19. Looking at the study overall: Sites in the United States, Italy and Spain provided acute and convalescent COVID-19 samples. Sources were T cells, B-cell-depleted T cells, or PBMCs; the material itself was cDNA or gDNA.

CDR3 length: 13 amino acids. Trimming removed 8 bases from V and 8 bases from J, with 15 bases in between. Germline V gene data show CDR1 as MNHEY and CDR2 as SVGAGI. This receptor was identified in a man in his forties with active COVID-19. V usage is TRBV6-5 and J usage is TRBJ1-4; D possibly corresponds to TRBD1 (6 bases). Sequences were obtained from peripheral blood. CDR3 protein: CASRDTWGEKLFF. CDR3 DNA: TGTGCCAGCCGGGACACCTGGGGGGAAAAACTGTTTTTT.